This T cell receptor beta chain originates from a study of metastatic and nonmetastatic thyroid tumors. Study background: Repertoires were compared across blood and tumor or nodule tissue from malignant and benign thyroid patients.

Per the original methods: Clinicopathological groups of papillary thyroid cancer showed CDR3 differences that were used to build a distant-metastasis classifier. With MiXCR, TCRdb reprocessed the PCR reads. What appears here as the V and J calls and clone size reflects TCRdb's work, not the paper's. The sample consists of approximately 38,000 clones, less than 20% of them appearing once. By sample fraction, this clone is medium-sized. Its cognate antigen is unknown. Thyroid surgery was performed in patients who had received no treatment beforehand. CDR1 MNHNS and CDR2 SASEGT come from the germline V gene. With 6 bases removed from V and 5 bases from J, the gap between germline ends came to 13 bases. The CDR3 totals 13 residues. Findings and limits, study-wide: In both blood and tumor samples, TCR beta diversity was reported significantly higher for malignant than benign nodules.

This TCR was recovered from a female donor with papillary thyroid cancer or a benign thyroid nodule (not recorded which). Some clones in this sample may be carry-over from other donors' samples. Sequencing was performed on blood. The chain links TRBV6-1 to TRBJ1-1; no definite D call. The CDR3 coding sequence is TGTGCCAGCAGCCCCGAACGGGGAACTGAAGCTTTCTTT. Its translation is CASSPERGTEAFF.